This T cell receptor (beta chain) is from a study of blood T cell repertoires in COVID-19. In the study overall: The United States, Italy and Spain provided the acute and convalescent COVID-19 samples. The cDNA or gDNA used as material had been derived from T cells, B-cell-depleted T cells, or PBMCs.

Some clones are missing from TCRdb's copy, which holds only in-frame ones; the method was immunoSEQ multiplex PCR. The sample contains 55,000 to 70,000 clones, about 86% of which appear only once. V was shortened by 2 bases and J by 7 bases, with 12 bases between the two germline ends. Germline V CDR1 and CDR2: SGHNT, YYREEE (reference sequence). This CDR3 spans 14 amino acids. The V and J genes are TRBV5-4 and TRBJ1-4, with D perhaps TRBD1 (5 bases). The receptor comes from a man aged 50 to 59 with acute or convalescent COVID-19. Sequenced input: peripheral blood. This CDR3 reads CASSFRGMGEKLFF. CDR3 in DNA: TGTGCCAGCAGCTTTAGGGGCATGGGTGAAAAACTGTTTTTT.